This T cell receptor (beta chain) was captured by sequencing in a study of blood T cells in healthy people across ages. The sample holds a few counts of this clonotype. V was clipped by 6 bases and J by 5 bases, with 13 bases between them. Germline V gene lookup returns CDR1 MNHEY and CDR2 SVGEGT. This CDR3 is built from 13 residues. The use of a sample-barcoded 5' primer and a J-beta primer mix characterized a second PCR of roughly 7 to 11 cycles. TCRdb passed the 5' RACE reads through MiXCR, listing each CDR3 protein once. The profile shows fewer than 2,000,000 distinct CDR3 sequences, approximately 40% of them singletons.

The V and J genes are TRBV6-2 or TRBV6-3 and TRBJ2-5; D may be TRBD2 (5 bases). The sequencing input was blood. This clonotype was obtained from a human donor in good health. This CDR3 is CASSFTRAETQYF. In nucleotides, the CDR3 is TGTGCCAGCAGCTTCACGAGGGCGGAGACCCAGTACTTC.